Presented here are 18 T cell receptor beta chains from one specimen sequenced in a study of T cells in localized non-small cell lung cancer. TCRdb keeps only in-frame clones here, not all; method: immunoSEQ multiplex PCR. The table records over 1,500 clones, 20% to 25% of them present only once. The source was normal lung tissue next to the tumor, collected before any cancer treatment. These receptors were obtained from a man between 35 and 75 years old with stage III lung adenocarcinoma.

The chain's CDR3 is CASRVAGLAKNIQYF. CDR3 bases: TGTGCCAGTAGGGTAGCGGGATTGGCCAAAAACATTCAGTACTTC. J is TRBJ2-4 and V is TRBV19; 8 bases map to TRBD2. CDR1 is LNHDA, CDR2 SQIVND, per germline (reference sequence). V lost 6 bases to trimming and J lost 1 base; unmatched junction nucleotides: 5. This CDR3 contains 15 residues.

In this sample, this clone turned up a few times. The junction and the germline gene differ at one end; a read error may be behind it. The chain uses TRBV6-8 and TRBJ2-5; TRBD2 aligns across 9 bases. The CDR3 covers 16 residues. CDR1 MNHGY and CDR2 SAAAGT come from the germline V gene. CDR3 in DNA: TGTGCCATCAGTGGGAAGTCTAGCGGGGTTCAAGAGACCCAGTACTTC. Translating gives CAISGKSSGVQETQYF.

This clone is deemed medium-sized. The chain links TRBV11-3 to TRBJ2-1; TRBD1 aligns across 12 bases. Trimming removed 3 bases from V and 7 bases from J; junction bases left unmatched: 4. The germline V gene encodes CDR1 SGHNT and CDR2 YENEEA. This CDR3 spans 15 amino acids. This CDR3 reads CASSLGQGALNEQFF. CDR3 in DNA: TGTGCCAGCAGCTTGGGACAGGGGGCGTTGAATGAGCAGTTCTTC.

The rearrangement uses TRBV18 and TRBJ2-4, with D maybe TRBD2 (5 bases). Per germline, CDR1 KGHSH and CDR2 LQKENI. The germline V and J ends were trimmed by 4 bases and 0 bases, with 10 bases remaining between them. The CDR3 spans 15 residues. CDR3 protein: CASSRGNLAKNIQYF. CDR3 DNA sequence: TGTGCCAGCTCACGAGGGAACCTAGCCAAAAACATTCAGTACTTC.

This clone was seen more than once but under ten times. The chain uses TRBV11-3 and TRBJ1-6; 9 nucleotides match TRBD1. The CDR3 runs 15 residues. Losses at the gene ends were 3 bases for V and 9 bases for J; bases not matched to a gene: 6. CDR1 is SGHNT, CDR2 YENEEA, per germline. CDR3 DNA sequence: TGTGCCAGCAGCTTCGGGACAGGGCGATCTTCACCCCTCCACTTT. Protein sequence: CASSFGTGRSSPLHF.

This clone was observed a handful of times. J is TRBJ1-3 and V is TRBV6-1; no clear D gene. CDR3 size: 14 residues. Between the trimmed V and J ends, which lost 0 bases and 8 bases, there was a span of 11 bases. Germline V gene sequence: CDR1 MNHNS, CDR2 SASEGT. The CDR3 nucleotides are TGTGCCAGCAGTGAAGCGTCAGACGGCGACACCATATATTTT. Translation: CASSEASDGDTIYF.

CDR3 sequence reads: CASSQLRTGSGNEQFF. The CDR3, as DNA: TGTGCCAGCAGCCAACTAAGGACAGGGTCGGGGAATGAGCAGTTCTTC. This chain connects TRBV14 to TRBJ2-1; TRBD1 aligns across 8 bases. Per germline, CDR1 SGHDN and CDR2 FVKESK. CDR3 length: 16 residues. V lost 2 bases and J lost 7; bases outside the gene matches: 10.

The chain couples TRBV6-8 to TRBJ1-1; 7 bases are a match to TRBD1. With V trimmed by 7 bases and J by 4 bases, 6 bases remained unmatched. Per germline, CDR1 MNHGY and CDR2 SAAAGT. This CDR3 has 13 amino acids. CDR3 sequence: CASNLQGSTEAFF. The CDR3 DNA reads as TGTGCCAGCAATTTACAGGGGAGCACTGAAGCTTTCTTT.

This clone occurred a few times. V gene TRBV19 combines with J gene TRBJ2-7, with 9 bases aligning to TRBD2. The CDR3 totals 13 residues. The germline gives CDR1 LNHDA, CDR2 SQIVND (reference sequence). V shed 5 bases and J 6 bases; nucleotides not matched to a gene: 5. For the CDR3, the DNA is TGTGCCAGTAGTTTGGCTAGCGGGGCCGAGCAGTACTTC. It yields the protein CASSLASGAEQYF.

By frequency in the sample, this clone is medium-sized. The V gene is TRBV11-3, the J gene TRBJ1-4; 8 positions agree with TRBD1. This CDR3 has 16 residues. The V segment lost 5 bases and the J segment 0 bases; nucleotides outside the gene matches: 5. Looked up from germline, CDR1 is SGHNT and CDR2 is YENEEA. The CDR3 region is CASSQTDRATNEKLFF. The DNA for the CDR3 is TGTGCCAGCAGCCAGACGGACAGGGCAACTAATGAAAAACTGTTTTTT.

The chain has TRBV6-8 and TRBJ2-7; 7 nucleotides match TRBD2. Trimming cost V 2 bases and J 9 bases; bases outside gene matches: 7. There are 13 residues in the CDR3. Germline V CDR1 and CDR2: MNHGY, SAAAGT. The CDR3 loop reads CASSYSQRDGQYF. As DNA, the CDR3 is TGTGCCAGCAGTTACAGTCAGCGGGACGGGCAGTACTTC.

The chain recombines TRBV19 with TRBJ1-4, with 8 bases that match TRBD1. The V segment lost 6 bases and the J segment 4 bases; nucleotides outside the gene matches: 7. The germline V gene encodes CDR1 LNHDA and CDR2 SQIVND (reference sequence). The length of the CDR3 is 15 residues. The CDR3 loop is CASRLRQGINEKLFF. CDR3 nucleotide sequence: TGTGCCAGTAGGTTGCGACAGGGGATTAATGAAAAACTGTTTTTT.

This clone was counted between two and nine times. The chain recombines TRBV6-8 with TRBJ2-7; D is uncertain. The germline gives CDR1 MNHGY, CDR2 SAAAGT. CDR3 length: 14 amino acids. V was clipped by 2 bases and J by 0 bases, with 8 bases between them. This chain's CDR3 is CASSYGRSSYEQYF. CDR3 in DNA: TGTGCCAGCAGTTACGGCCGAAGCTCCTACGAGCAGTACTTC.

The V gene is TRBV6-8, the J gene TRBJ1-1; 8 positions agree with TRBD1. Germline CDR1 is MNHGY and CDR2 is SAAAGT. Trimming took 4 bases from V and 4 from J; bases not matched to a gene: 5. There are 14 residues in the CDR3. The DNA for the CDR3 is TGTGCCAGCAGTTGGGGACAGGCGGGCACTGAAGCTTTCTTT. Protein: CASSWGQAGTEAFF.

The J gene is TRBJ2-7, the V gene TRBV5-1, with 10 bases aligning to TRBD2. J was trimmed by 5 bases and V by 4 bases; bases with no gene match: 6. This CDR3 is built from 14 residues. Germline lookup yields CDR1 SGHRS and CDR2 YFSETQ. The CDR3 bases are TGCGCCAGCAGCCTTAGCGGGGGGATACACGAGCAGTACTTC. Protein: CASSLSGGIHEQYF.

This chain uses TRBV9 with TRBJ2-5, with D unresolved. V gave up 5 bases and J gave up 3 bases, with 14 bases separating them. The CDR3 runs to 14 residues. Germline values: CDR1 SGDLS, CDR2 YYNGEE. CDR3 bases: TGTGCCAGCAGTGAAGGTTGGAAGGAAGAGACCCAGTACTTC. This encodes CASSEGWKEETQYF.

This clone was counted only a few times. This chain joins TRBV30 and TRBJ2-1, with 9 bases matching TRBD1. V gave up 6 bases and J gave up 2 bases; unmatched junction bases: 5. There are 14 residues in the CDR3. Germline V gives CDR1 GTSNPN, CDR2 SVGIG (reference sequence). This CDR3 reads CACYRGRTYNEQFF. The DNA for the CDR3 is TGTGCCTGTTACAGGGGGCGGACCTACAATGAGCAGTTCTTC.

This clone has just a few counts. This chain connects TRBV11-3 to TRBJ1-4; D is possibly TRBD1 (5 bases). V gave up 5 bases and J gave up 2 bases, with 15 bases separating them. Germline loops: CDR1 SGHNT, CDR2 YENEEA. The CDR3 consists of 16 residues. DNA for the CDR3: TGTGCCAGCAGCAGGGGAAGGGGCGCGACTAATGAAAAACTGTTTTTT. It yields the protein CASSRGRGATNEKLFF.